The clone carrying this T cell receptor beta chain has a handful of counts. This CDR3 has 16 residues. The ends lost 4 bases at V and 4 bases at J; junction bases unmatched: 6. From germline, CDR1 is SEHNR and CDR2 FQNEAQ (reference sequence). The source of the sample is a study of blood T cell repertoires in COVID-19. At the level of the study: Samples taken during acute and convalescent COVID-19 were collected in the United States, Italy and Spain.

TCRdb keeps only in-frame clones here, not all; method: immunoSEQ multiplex PCR. Of hundreds of thousands of clones in the sample, 83% were seen once. This clonotype was sampled from a woman aged 50 to 65 with acute or convalescent COVID-19. The chain employs TRBV7-9 and TRBJ2-2; 10 bases fit TRBD1. Sequences were obtained from peripheral blood. The CDR3 bases are TGTGCCAGCAGCTCGGGGACAGGGGACCTCACCGGGGAGCTGTTTTTT. This encodes CASSSGTGDLTGELFF. Drawing the rest from reference TRBV7-9 and TRBJ2-2, the complete variable domain is DTGVSQNPRHKITKRGQNVTFRCDPISEHNRLYWYRQTLGQGPEFLTYFQNEAQLEKSRLLSDRFSAERPKGSFSTLEIQRTEQGDSAMYLCASSSGTGDLTGELFFGEGSRLTVL.